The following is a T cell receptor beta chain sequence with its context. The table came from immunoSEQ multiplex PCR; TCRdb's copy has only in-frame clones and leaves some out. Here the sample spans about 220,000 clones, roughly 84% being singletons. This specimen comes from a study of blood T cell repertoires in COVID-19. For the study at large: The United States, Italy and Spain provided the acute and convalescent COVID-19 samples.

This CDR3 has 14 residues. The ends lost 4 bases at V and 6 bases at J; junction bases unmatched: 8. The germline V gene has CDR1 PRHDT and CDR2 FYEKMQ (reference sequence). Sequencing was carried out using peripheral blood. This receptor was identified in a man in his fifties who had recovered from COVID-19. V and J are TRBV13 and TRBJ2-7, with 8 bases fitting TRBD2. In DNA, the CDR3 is TGTGCCAGCAGCTCTCCCGGGACTAGAGGCGAGCAGTACTTC. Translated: CASSSPGTRGEQYF.